The 23 T cell receptor beta chains below come from one sample, sequenced in a study of blood T cell repertoires in COVID-19. Sequencing was performed with immunoSEQ multiplex PCR; in TCRdb, only in-frame clones are kept and a portion is missing. The sample holds about 320,000 clones; approximately 84% are singletons and the top ten take around 9.3%. The sample taken for sequencing was PBMCs or T cells enriched from blood (not recorded which). These receptors came from a woman aged 18 to 35 who had recovered from COVID-19.

There are a few counts of this clone. The genes are TRBV7-9 and TRBJ1-2, with 7 bases that match TRBD1. The CDR3 spans 15 residues. The V gene end was trimmed by 1 base and the J gene end by 6 bases; junction bases not matched to a gene: 8. Germline-derived CDR1 and CDR2 are SEHNR and FQNEAQ (reference sequence). The CDR3 DNA reads TGTGCCAGCAGCTTAGTAGGAGGGGGCAATGATGGCTACACCTTC. It encodes CASSLVGGGNDGYTF.

The J gene is TRBJ1-4, the V gene TRBV19, with a tentative D call TRBD1 (5 bases). Germline V gives CDR1 LNHDA, CDR2 SQIVND (reference sequence). The V and J ends lost 6 bases and 5 bases respectively, with 13 bases between them. The CDR3 runs to 14 residues. CDR3 sequence: CASSLGGGNEKLFF. For the CDR3, the DNA is TGTGCCAGTAGCCTCGGGGGTGGGAATGAAAAACTGTTTTTT.

This clone was counted only a few times. The chain joins TRBV18 to TRBJ1-2, with D possibly being TRBD1 (6 bases). The germline V gene encodes CDR1 KGHSH and CDR2 LQKENI. Trimming pared 6 bases from V and 0 bases from J, leaving 14 bases between. This CDR3 comprises 15 residues. This chain's CDR3 is CASSPNEGANYGYTF. For the CDR3, the DNA is TGTGCCAGCTCCCCCAACGAGGGGGCTAACTATGGCTACACCTTC. The full variable domain, its missing parts supplied by reference TRBV18 and TRBJ1-2, is NAGVMQNPRHLVRRRGQEARLRCSPMKGHSHVYWYRQLPEEGLKFMVYLQKENIIDESGMPKERFSAEFPKEGPSILRIQQVVRGDSAAYFCASSPNEGANYGYTFGSGTRLTVV.

V usage is TRBV7-2 and J usage is TRBJ1-3; D ambiguous. The ends were cut back, 6 bases at V and 4 bases at J, with 13 bases in the middle. CDR1 is SGHTA, CDR2 FQGNSA, per germline. CDR3 length: 14 residues. CDR3 bases: TGTGCCAGCAGGGCGGAAATTCAGGGAAACACCATATATTTT. Amino acid sequence: CASRAEIQGNTIYF.

The rearrangement links TRBV9 to TRBJ2-7; 9 bases align to TRBD1. Germline CDR1 is SGDLS and CDR2 is YYNGEE. There are 14 residues in the CDR3. Trimming at V came to 3 bases and at J to 3 bases, leaving 4 bases not matched to a gene. CDR3 amino acids: CASSEQGANYEQYF. The CDR3 DNA follows: TGTGCCAGCAGCGAACAGGGGGCGAACTACGAGCAGTACTTC.

The chain is built from TRBV5-1 and TRBJ2-7; TRBD1 aligns across 8 bases. This CDR3 is built from 14 residues. V shed 0 bases and J 5 bases; nucleotides not matched to a gene: 4. From germline, CDR1 is SGHRS and CDR2 YFSETQ. CDR3 in DNA: TGCGCCAGCAGCTTGGCTCAGGGGGCCCACGAGCAGTACTTC. Amino acid sequence: CASSLAQGAHEQYF.

The chain couples TRBV2 to TRBJ2-7; D unresolved. Per the germline V gene, CDR1 is SNHLY and CDR2 is FYNNEI. Trimming removed 3 bases from V and 5 bases from J, with 14 bases in between. The CDR3 runs to 14 residues. This CDR3 is CASSDRVVTDEQYF. The CDR3 coding sequence is TGTGCCAGCAGTGATCGGGTAGTAACTGACGAGCAGTACTTC.

This chain links TRBV29-1 with TRBJ2-4; 7 bases line up with TRBD1. The ends lost 3 bases at V and 8 bases at J; junction bases unmatched: 1. This CDR3 is built from 11 residues. Germline-derived CDR1 and CDR2 are SQVTM and ANQGSEA. CDR3 residues: CSVDQGDIQYF. The CDR3 coding sequence is TGCAGCGTTGATCAGGGGGACATTCAGTACTTC.

The genes are TRBV30 and TRBJ2-3, with no clear D. V was cut by 8 bases and J by 2 bases, with 14 bases left in between. CDR1 is GTSNPN, CDR2 SVGIG, per germline (reference sequence). The CDR3 runs to 13 residues. The CDR3 reads CARSRISTDTQYF. CDR3 coding DNA: TGTGCCCGTAGCCGAATTTCCACAGATACGCAGTATTTT.

The chain uses TRBV4-1 and TRBJ2-7; TRBD1 is a possible D gene (6 bases). The CDR3 has 18 residues. From germline, CDR1 is MGHRA and CDR2 YSYEKL. Trimming left V 0 bases short and J 2 bases short, with 20 bases between. As DNA, the CDR3 is TGCGCCAGCAGCCAAGAAAGGGACCGGGACATGGGGACCTACGAGCAGTACTTC. Translated, it gives CASSQERDRDMGTYEQYF.

The rearrangement joins TRBV12-3 or TRBV12-4 to TRBJ2-7; D may be TRBD1 (5 bases). The CDR3 loop spans 11 amino acids. V was cut by 5 bases and J by 7 bases, with 9 bases left in between. As DNA, the CDR3 is TGTGCCAGCAGTCCAGGGTGGGAGCAGTACTTC. This gives the protein CASSPGWEQYF.

V and J are TRBV29-1 and TRBJ1-3; D unresolved. Germline CDR1 and CDR2: SQVTM and ANQGSEA. This CDR3 spans 14 amino acids. The V and J ends lost 1 base and 0 bases respectively, with 7 bases between them. In DNA form, the CDR3 reads TGCAGCGTTGAAGTAGGAGGCTCTGGAAACACCATATATTTT. It translates to CSVEVGGSGNTIYF.

The gene calls are TRBV9 and TRBJ1-3, with 7 positions matching TRBD1. This CDR3 region has 15 residues. Germline V CDR1 and CDR2: SGDLS, YYNGEE. With 0 bases clipped from V and 7 bases from J, the junction kept 7 bases outside the gene matches. The CDR3 reads CASSVDNRGPNTIYF. The CDR3, as DNA: TGTGCCAGCAGCGTAGATAACAGGGGCCCGAACACCATATATTTT.

The V gene is TRBV7-2, the J gene TRBJ2-1, with D hard to call. CDR3 length equals 13 residues. V shed 5 bases and J shed 6 bases, with 11 bases lying between them. Germline V gives CDR1 SGHTA, CDR2 FQGNSA. The CDR3 nucleotides are TGTGCCAGCAGCCCCCCAGGAACCAATGAGCAGTTCTTC. Its protein is CASSPPGTNEQFF.

V usage is TRBV27 and J usage is TRBJ2-3; 8 bases are a match to TRBD2. V lost 8 bases to trimming and J lost 1 base; unmatched junction nucleotides: 11. This CDR3 has 16 residues. The germline V gene encodes CDR1 MNHEY and CDR2 SMNVEV (reference sequence). The DNA of the CDR3 is TGTGCCAGCTCGCCGGTGGGCGGGAGGCGCACAGATACGCAGTATTTT. Translation gives CASSPVGGRRTDTQYF.

The chain links TRBV30 to TRBJ2-7; 11 nucleotides line up with TRBD2. This CDR3 contains 16 residues. CDR1 GTSNPN and CDR2 SVGIG come from the germline V gene (reference sequence). Losses at the gene ends were 3 bases for V and 3 bases for J; bases not matched to a gene: 10. CDR3 sequence: CAWSRPGTSGFYEQYF. As DNA, the CDR3 is TGTGCCTGGAGCAGACCAGGGACTAGCGGTTTCTACGAGCAGTACTTC.

This sequence joins TRBV3-1 (or the pseudogene TRBV3-2) and TRBJ2-5; 14 positions agree with TRBD2. This CDR3 comprises 16 residues. Germline V lookup: CDR1 LGHDT, CDR2 YNNKEL (reference sequence). The junction had 8 bases not matched to a gene; V was cut back by 3 bases and J by 8 bases. The CDR3 DNA reads TGTGCCAGCAGCCACCCGGGACTAGCGGGAGCTTTTACCCAGTACTTC. Residues: CASSHPGLAGAFTQYF.

V and J are TRBV2 and TRBJ1-2, with a weak D call TRBD1 (6 bases). Germline CDR1 reads SNHLY; CDR2 reads FYNNEI. There are 14 residues in the CDR3. Trimming took 5 bases from V and 6 from J, leaving 16 bases between them. Written as DNA, the CDR3 is TGTGCCAGCAGTAGACAGGTTCCAGGAGATGGCTACACCTTC. Its protein is CASSRQVPGDGYTF.

This rearrangement joins TRBV19 to TRBJ2-6; D ambiguous. Germline values: CDR1 LNHDA, CDR2 SQIVND (reference sequence). Trimming removed 6 bases from V and 4 bases from J, with 7 bases in between. This CDR3 is built from 13 residues. The CDR3 DNA sequence: TGTGCCAGTAGGTCTCCGGGGGCCAACGTCCTGACTTTC. Translating gives CASRSPGANVLTF. Filled out from reference TRBV19 and TRBJ2-6, the complete variable domain reads DGGITQSPKYLFRKEGQNVTLSCEQNLNHDAMYWYRQDPGQGLRLIYYSQIVNDFQKGDIAEGYSVSREKKESFPLTVTSAQKNPTAFYLCASRSPGANVLTFGAGSRLTVL.

The V and J genes are TRBV28 and TRBJ1-2, with TRBD1 matching over 7 bases. Germline V gene sequence: CDR1 MDHEN, CDR2 SYDVKM. CDR3 size: 14 residues. V was clipped by 1 base and J by 2 bases; unmatched bases: 1. CDR3 in DNA: TGTGCCAGCAGTTTATCCAGGGGGAACTATGGCTACACCTTC. Protein sequence: CASSLSRGNYGYTF.

The chain has TRBV7-3 and TRBJ1-2; the match to TRBD1 covers 8 bases. The trim removed 3 bases at V and 5 bases at J, leaving 8 bases unmatched. Germline values: CDR1 SGHTA, CDR2 FQGTGA. The CDR3 is 15 residues long. CDR3 region: CASSFQGQGLYGYTF. The CDR3 nucleotides read TGTGCCAGCAGCTTTCAAGGACAGGGCCTATATGGCTACACCTTC.

The chain joins TRBV30 to TRBJ2-5; 7 bases map to TRBD2. Germline CDR1 is GTSNPN and CDR2 is SVGIG (reference sequence). The length of the CDR3 is 14 residues. V was clipped by 1 base and J by 5 bases; unmatched bases: 7. The CDR3 DNA reads TGTGCCTGGAGTGGTATCGGGGGGAGCGAGACCCAGTACTTC. This sequence encodes CAWSGIGGSETQYF. Full variable domain (rest looked up from reference TRBV30 and TRBJ2-5): SQTIHQWPATLVQPVGSPLSLECTVEGTSNPNLYWYRQAAGRGLQLLFYSVGIGQISSEVPQNLSASRPQDRQFILSSKKLLLSDSGFYLCAWSGIGGSETQYFGPGTRLLVL.

The V and J genes are TRBV19 and TRBJ1-2; D is possibly TRBD1 (5 bases). Germline values: CDR1 LNHDA, CDR2 SQIVND (reference sequence). This CDR3 contains 12 residues. V shed 6 bases and J shed 4 bases, with 9 bases lying between them. The CDR3 reads CASRQGSYGYTF. CDR3 sequence (DNA): TGTGCCAGTAGGCAGGGAAGCTATGGCTACACCTTC.